The present T cell receptor beta chain was sequenced within a study of T-cell reconstitution after alpha-beta-depleted transplantation in children. General study points: It was reported that alpha-beta T cells came from several hundred expanded graft clones (about two months after transplant). There were some patients whose high TCRbeta diversity at day 60 came from surviving recipient T cells and thymic progenitors. Newly produced T cells mostly provided counts and TCRbeta diversity after one year, as hyperexpanded clones declined.

As regards this clonotype: Its antigen is unidentified.

Molecular barcoding with unique molecular identifiers was used for the TCRbeta library. In TCRdb, the PCR reads were re-called with MiXCR into one record per CDR3 protein. The sample yields fewer than 550,000 distinct CDR3 sequences, about an eighth seen once. V trimming: 6 bases; J trimming: 2 bases; junction bases outside the gene matches: 12. The CDR3 loop spans 17 amino acids. Per germline, CDR1 WSHSY and CDR2 SAAADI. This clonotype originated in a female patient aged 2-15 years who had a stem cell transplant for aplastic anemia, so the T cells may come from the graft donor. The sample in question was PBMCs, mostly from graft donor cells, obtained 180 days after TCRalphabeta/CD19-depleted stem cell transplant. The chain combines TRBV10-2 with TRBJ2-7; 11 positions match TRBD2. CDR3 protein: CASSASTPGLAAYEQYF. The CDR3 DNA sequence: TGCGCCAGCAGCGCCTCCACTCCGGGACTAGCGGCCTACGAGCAGTACTTC.